Shown below are 7 T cell receptor beta chains from a single sample sequenced in a study of OX40 agonist ivuxolimab in advanced cancers. Data came from immunoSEQ multiplex PCR; TCRdb stores just in-frame clones and leaves some out. This sample has about 49,000 clones, with 80% to 90% found just once. Sequences were derived from CD4+ or CD8+ T cells sorted from blood, sampled in a trial of the OX40 agonist ivuxolimab. The source is an adult with an advanced solid tumor such as melanoma, head and neck, liver or kidney cancer.

This clone was counted at least ten times. V and J are TRBV15 and TRBJ1-1; D might be TRBD1 (6 bases). V was clipped by 6 bases and J by 1 base, with 12 bases between them. CDR3 length: 14 amino acids. CDR1 and CDR2 (germline): LNHNV, YYDKDF (reference sequence). The CDR3 loop reads CATSVSQGNTEAFF. As DNA, the CDR3 is TGTGCCACCAGTGTATCACAGGGGAACACTGAAGCTTTCTTT.

The gene calls are TRBV7-2 and TRBJ1-2; D is unclear. The V and J ends lost 4 bases and 3 bases respectively, with 9 bases between them. Germline loops: CDR1 SGHTA, CDR2 FQGNSA. The CDR3 length is 13 residues. CDR3: CASSSLIDYGYTF. Here the CDR3 DNA reads TGTGCCAGCAGCTCGTTGATCGACTATGGCTACACCTTC.

This clone showed up just a few times. The chain links TRBV6-5 to TRBJ2-5; D is ambiguous. Germline CDR1 MNHEY, CDR2 SVGAGI. Between the trimmed V and J ends, which lost 2 bases and 5 bases, there was a span of 3 bases. CDR3 size: 11 residues. As DNA, the CDR3 is TGTGCCAGCAGTTACGGGGAGACCCAGTACTTC. It codes for CASSYGETQYF.

This clone has only one observation. The chain has TRBV6-5 and TRBJ1-3, with no clear D. The CDR3 covers 11 residues. Germline-derived CDR1 and CDR2 are MNHEY and SVGAGI. V was shortened by 5 bases and J by 4 bases, with 3 bases between the two germline ends. This chain's CDR3 is CASSQGNTIYF. In nucleotides, the CDR3 is TGTGCCAGCAGTCAGGGAAACACCATATATTTT.

The genes are TRBV9 and TRBJ1-4; TRBD1 agrees at 10 bases. CDR3 length: 17 residues. Unmatched junction bases numbered 9, after V lost 4 bases and J lost 3 bases. CDR1 and CDR2 from the germline V gene are SGDLS and YYNGEE. CDR3 sequence: CASSPRTGGWANEKLFF. In DNA, the CDR3 is TGTGCCAGCAGCCCACGGACAGGGGGGTGGGCTAATGAAAAACTGTTTTTT.

V gene TRBV12-5 combines with J gene TRBJ2-5; 13 nucleotides line up with TRBD2. V dropped 5 bases and J dropped 4; count of bases not matched to a gene: 7. Germline V gene sequence: CDR1 LGHNT, CDR2 FRNRAP. This CDR3 is 16 amino acids long. CDR3 bases: TGTGCTAGTGGTCCCGGACTAGCGGGAGTAATAGAGACCCAGTACTTC. As protein: CASGPGLAGVIETQYF.

The chain has TRBV4-3 and TRBJ1-1; D is unresolved. Trimming stripped 1 base from V and 5 bases from J, with 17 bases between. Germline CDR1 LGHNA, CDR2 YSLEER. The CDR3 totals 16 residues. The CDR3 reads CASSQGPGFLRTEAFF. The DNA of the CDR3 is TGCGCCAGCAGCCAAGGCCCCGGGTTCTTGAGGACTGAAGCTTTCTTT.